A selection of T cell receptor beta chains follows, all from one sample in a study of patients and donors after allogeneic stem cell transplantation. In TCRdb, the RT-PCR reads were re-called with MiXCR into one record per CDR3 protein. The sample records 800,000 to 1,000,000 distinct CDR3 sequences, about 20% being singletons. What was sequenced was blood, either unsorted or a sorted T cell fraction (not recorded which). The source is a human donor who was either an allogeneic HSCT recipient or a stem cell or donor lymphocyte infusion donor (not recorded which). It is not recorded whose cells these are; they may come from a transplant donor. The CDR3 runs from the conserved cysteine through the conserved F or W. Fields, in order: V gene, D gene, clone size, J gene, CDR3 protein, CDR3 DNA. D genes are given only for firm matches. Rows give clone size only sometimes, using once, few, many, or a class for an expanded clone.

TRBV20-1	NA	few	TRBJ2-2	CSARRGAGELFF	TGCAGTGCTAGAAGGGGTGCCGGGGAGCTGTTTTTT
TRBV12-3/TRBV12-4	NA	many	TRBJ2-3	CASSGRGDTQYF	TGTGCCAGCAGTGGGCGCGGGGATACGCAGTATTTT
TRBV24-1	TRBD1	few	TRBJ1-2	CATSDFDRVYGYTF	TGTGCCACCAGTGATTTCGACAGGGTCTATGGCTACACCTTC
TRBV27	NA	NA	TRBJ1-5	CASSSRPNSEKQPQHF	TGTGCCAGCAGTTCCCGACCTAACAGTGAGAAACAGCCCCAGCATTTT
TRBV12-3/TRBV12-4	NA	NA	TRBJ1-6	CASSLGNGAGSPLHF	TGTGCCAGCAGTTTAGGTAATGGGGCTGGTTCACCCCTCCACTTT
TRBV12-3/TRBV12-4	NA	many	TRBJ2-2	CASRLGGQKNTGELFF	TGTGCCAGCCGACTAGGGGGACAGAAGAACACCGGGGAGCTGTTTTTT
TRBV2	NA	NA	TRBJ2-1	CASSEGGAYYNEQFF	TGTGCCAGCAGTGAAGGCGGGGCCTACTACAATGAGCAGTTCTTC
TRBV6-5	TRBD1	few	TRBJ2-1	CASSLRQGTYNEQFF	TGTGCCAGCAGTTTGCGACAGGGGACCTACAATGAGCAGTTCTTC
TRBV2	NA	few	TRBJ1-2	CASSIRGAVYGYTF	TGTGCCAGCAGTATTAGAGGGGCGGTCTATGGCTACACCTTC
TRBV4-1	NA	few	TRBJ1-5	CASSQDKGAANQPQHF	TGCGCCAGCAGCCAAGATAAAGGGGCTGCGAATCAGCCCCAGCATTTT
TRBV15	NA	few	TRBJ1-5	CATSRVGSSNQPQHF	TGTGCCACCAGCAGAGTGGGGAGTTCCAATCAGCCCCAGCATTTT
TRBV3-1	NA	few	TRBJ2-3	CASAGGLRNTADTQYF	TGTGCCAGCGCAGGAGGGCTGAGAAACACGGCAGATACGCAGTATTTT
TRBV15	NA	NA	TRBJ1-1	CATSRDWKRGRAEAFF	TGTGCCACCAGCAGAGATTGGAAAAGGGGCAGGGCTGAAGCTTTCTTT
TRBV20-1	NA	NA	TRBJ1-2	CSAITGYGYTF	TGCAGTGCTATTACGGGCTATGGCTACACCTTC
TRBV29-1	NA	few	TRBJ2-3	CSDLTGTDTQYF	TGCAGCGACCTCACAGGGACAGATACGCAGTATTTT
TRBV5-1	NA	NA	TRBJ1-2	CASSLHDGNSNYGYTF	TGCGCCAGCAGCTTGCACGACGGAAACTCTAACTATGGCTACACCTTC
TRBV20-1	TRBD1	NA	TRBJ1-1	CSAGPGQGAGTEAFF	TGCAGTGCTGGGCCGGGACAGGGGGCTGGAACTGAAGCTTTCTTT
TRBV6-6	NA	NA	TRBJ2-3	CASTIPRGGTQYF	TGTGCCAGCACGATCCCGAGGGGGGGTACGCAGTATTTT
TRBV5-5	NA	NA	TRBJ1-5	CASSLTGTDQPQHF	TGTGCCAGCAGCTTGACAGGGACCGATCAGCCCCAGCATTTT